One and the same sample provided the 28 T cell receptor beta chains below, sequenced in a study of T cell repertoires in cytomegalovirus infection. TCRdb reprocessed the reads via MiXCR and lists one record per CDR3 protein. Of about 890,000 distinct CDR3 sequences listed, roughly 30% were seen once; the top ten hold roughly an eighth. These TCRs are of unknown antigen specificity. This specimen was cultured CD8+ T cells from PBMCs, taken from culture after CMV antigen stimulation. All receptors derive from a human donor in good health (CMV status not recorded). Some clones in this sample may be carry-over from other donors' samples.

The chain joins TRBV27 to TRBJ1-1; D unclear. Between the trimmed V and J ends, which lost 5 bases and 5 bases, there was a span of 9 bases. The CDR3 is made up of 12 amino acids. CDR1 and CDR2 from the germline V gene are MNHEY and SMNVEV (reference sequence). The CDR3 spells CASSGFRTEAFF. As DNA, the CDR3 is TGTGCCAGCAGTGGGTTTAGAACTGAAGCTTTCTTT.

CDR3 region: CSARGTGPYEQYV. Here the CDR3 DNA reads TGCAGTGCTAGGGGGACAGGACCCTACGAGCAGTACGTC. The V and J genes are TRBV20-1 and TRBJ2-7, with 8 bases lining up with TRBD1. There are 13 residues in the CDR3. Germline CDR1 is DFQATT and CDR2 is SNEGSKA (reference sequence). With V trimmed by 3 bases and J by 2 bases, 3 bases remained unmatched.

This clonotype has a handful of counts. V and J are TRBV7-6 and TRBJ2-2; TRBD2 is a possible D gene (5 bases). The CDR3 loop spans 13 amino acids. The ends were cut back, 5 bases at V and 7 bases at J, with 11 bases in the middle. The germline gives CDR1 SGHVS, CDR2 FNYEAQ. CDR3 sequence reads: CASSPKEGGELFF. The CDR3 DNA reads as TGTGCCAGCAGCCCCAAAGAGGGCGGGGAGCTGTTTTTT.

V and J are TRBV7-4 and TRBJ2-5; TRBD1 matches at 7 bases. V lost 5 bases to trimming and J lost 8 bases; unmatched junction nucleotides: 11. Germline V gene lookup returns CDR1 SGHVT and CDR2 SQSDAQ. This CDR3 has 14 residues. This CDR3 reads CASSASMGQLTQYF. CDR3 coding DNA: TGTGCCAGCAGCGCAAGCATGGGACAGCTTACCCAGTACTTC. The whole variable domain, filled in from reference TRBV7-4 and TRBJ2-5, reads GAGVSQSPRYKVAKRGRDVALRCDSISGHVTLYWYRQTLGQGSEVLTYSQSDAQRDKSGRPSGRFSAERPERSVSTLKIQRTEQGDSAVYLCASSASMGQLTQYFGPGTRLLVL.

This clonotype was counted at least ten times. The V gene is TRBV7-6, the J gene TRBJ2-2; 9 nucleotides agree with TRBD1. Germline lookup yields CDR1 SGHVS and CDR2 FNYEAQ. V was clipped by 6 bases and J by 5 bases; unmatched bases: 7. The CDR3 spans 15 residues. In DNA, the CDR3 is TGTGCCAGCAGTCCCCGGACAGGGGTGACCGGGGAGCTGTTTTTT. Translating it yields CASSPRTGVTGELFF.

This chain uses TRBV27 with TRBJ1-1; the D is unclear. From germline, CDR1 is MNHEY and CDR2 SMNVEV (reference sequence). This CDR3 is built from 14 residues. Trimming pared 8 bases from V and 3 bases from J, leaving 16 bases between. The CDR3 here is CASVGPGWDTEAFF. The CDR3 DNA sequence: TGTGCCAGCGTCGGGCCCGGTTGGGACACTGAAGCTTTCTTT.

This clonotype was detected a few times. V gene TRBV4-2 combines with J gene TRBJ1-5, with a weak D call TRBD1 (6 bases). The CDR3 length is 15 residues. The V and J ends lost 4 bases and 2 bases respectively, with 12 bases between them. CDR1 and CDR2 (germline): LGHNA, YNFKEQ. This CDR3 is CASSPQGGGNQPQHF. The CDR3, as DNA: TGTGCCAGCAGCCCACAGGGTGGAGGCAATCAGCCCCAGCATTTT.

This clonotype was observed a few times. V and J are TRBV19 and TRBJ1-1, with a possible D match to TRBD1 (5 bases). This CDR3 has 14 residues. The ends were cut back, 6 bases at V and 1 base at J, with 12 bases in the middle. The germline gives CDR1 LNHDA, CDR2 SQIVND (reference sequence). The CDR3 DNA sequence: TGTGCCAGTAGGAGGAGGGGCCCGAACACTGAAGCTTTCTTT. This encodes CASRRRGPNTEAFF.

The rearrangement links TRBV2 to TRBJ1-2; TRBD1 matches at 7 bases. CDR1 is SNHLY, CDR2 FYNNEI, per germline. J was trimmed by 5 bases and V by 6 bases; bases with no gene match: 9. The CDR3 has 14 residues. As DNA, the CDR3 is TGTGCCAGCAGCTCGGACAGGAGATTGTATGGCTACACCTTC. Residues: CASSSDRRLYGYTF.

This clonotype has at least ten counts. The J gene is TRBJ2-4, the V gene TRBV29-1; 7 nucleotides line up with TRBD2. The V and J ends lost 4 bases and 1 base, in that order; junction bases with no gene match: 4. This CDR3 is built from 14 residues. From germline, CDR1 is SQVTM and CDR2 ANQGSEA. CDR3 bases: TGCAGCGTTGCTGGGGGGGGGGCCAAAAACATTCAGTACTTC. Amino acids: CSVAGGGAKNIQYF.

This clonotype came up a few times. V and J are TRBV6-4 and TRBJ2-3, with 10 bases matching TRBD1. The CDR3 runs 16 residues. CDR1 is MRHNA, CDR2 SNTAGT, per germline. V shed 2 bases and J 4 bases; nucleotides not matched to a gene: 6. The CDR3 bases are TGTGCCAGCAGTGACCGGACAGGGGGTGTCGCAGATACGCAGTATTTT. Translation: CASSDRTGGVADTQYF.

This clonotype turned up a few times. CDR3 in DNA: TGCAGTGCTAGAGCCACTTGGGCAGGGGGCCTTAACTATGGCTACACCTTC. Translated: CSARATWAGGLNYGYTF. V usage is TRBV20-1 and J usage is TRBJ1-2; 8 bases map to TRBD1. Germline CDR1 and CDR2: DFQATT and SNEGSKA (reference sequence). The CDR3 length is 17 residues. V was clipped by 1 base and J by 1 base; unmatched bases: 11.

The rearrangement links TRBV6-8 to TRBJ1-2, with D unclear. Between the trimmed V and J ends, which lost 2 bases and 6 bases, there was a span of 13 bases. The CDR3 contains 14 residues. Germline lookup yields CDR1 MNHGY and CDR2 SAAAGT. Written as DNA, the CDR3 is TGTGCCAGCAGTTACGGCTCACAATACCATGGCTACACCTTC. It codes for CASSYGSQYHGYTF.

The chain uses TRBV2 and TRBJ2-5, with D maybe TRBD1 (5 bases). CDR3 length equals 12 residues. CDR1 is SNHLY, CDR2 FYNNEI, per germline. V lost 6 bases to trimming and J lost 2 bases, with 7 bases between them. CDR3 in DNA: TGTGCCAGCAGAGGGGAACAAGAGACCCAGTACTTC. This sequence encodes CASRGEQETQYF.

This clonotype appeared many times. V usage is TRBV7-3 and J usage is TRBJ2-3; the D gene could be TRBD1 or TRBD2 (5 bases each). The length of the CDR3 is 15 residues. Germline assignment: CDR1 SGHTA and CDR2 FQGTGA. V shed 0 bases and J shed 6 bases, with 13 bases lying between them. The CDR3 sequence: CASSLTRDPEDTQYF. In DNA, the CDR3 is TGTGCCAGCAGCTTAACCCGGGACCCCGAGGATACGCAGTATTTT.

This clonotype showed up just a few times. This chain joins TRBV5-5 and TRBJ1-1; TRBD1 aligns across 7 bases. The CDR3 loop spans 13 amino acids. The germline V gene encodes CDR1 SGHKS and CDR2 YYEKEE (reference sequence). Germline trimming cut 4 bases from V and 7 bases from J; bases unmatched to any gene: 7. As DNA, the CDR3 is TGTGCCAGCAGCCAGGACAGGCCAGTTGAAGCTTTCTTT. Its translation: CASSQDRPVEAFF.

J is TRBJ1-5 and V is TRBV7-9; D is possibly TRBD1 (5 bases). This CDR3 has 16 amino acids. Trimming stripped 5 bases from V and 6 bases from J, with 20 bases between. Germline V gene lookup returns CDR1 SEHNR and CDR2 FQNEAQ (reference sequence). The CDR3 sequence is CASSHGIGTASQPQHF. DNA for the CDR3: TGTGCCAGCAGCCACGGAATCGGGACGGCGAGTCAGCCCCAGCATTTT.

This clonotype came up a few times. The chain employs TRBV7-9 and TRBJ1-1; D possibly corresponds to TRBD1 (5 bases). In germline, CDR1 is SEHNR, CDR2 FQNEAQ (reference sequence). V shed 5 bases and J shed 0 bases, with 13 bases lying between them. This CDR3 comprises 15 residues. The CDR3 nucleotides are TGTGCCAGCAGCCCCCCCGGGGCATTGAACACTGAAGCTTTCTTT. Its protein is CASSPPGALNTEAFF.

The V gene is TRBV10-2, the J gene TRBJ2-7; D unresolved. The V gene's germline CDR1 is WSHSY and CDR2 SAAADI. Trimming removed 3 bases at V and 0 bases at J, with 6 bases between. The CDR3 is made up of 13 amino acids. CDR3 residues: CASSDGYSYEQYV. The CDR3 region has the DNA TGCGCCAGCAGTGATGGCTACTCCTACGAGCAGTACGTC.

The V gene is TRBV3-1, the J gene TRBJ1-1; tentatively, D is TRBD1 (5 bases). Germline loops: CDR1 LGHDT, CDR2 YNNKEL (reference sequence). The V and J ends lost 3 bases and 4 bases respectively, with 15 bases between them. CDR3 length: 15 residues. CDR3 in amino acids: CASSHGTEEGTEAFF. The CDR3 DNA sequence: TGTGCCAGCAGCCACGGGACCGAGGAGGGCACTGAAGCTTTCTTT.

The table lists this clonotype with many counts. V is TRBV29-1 and J is TRBJ1-1, with 7 bases identical to TRBD1. CDR3 length: 18 residues. The germline gives CDR1 SQVTM, CDR2 ANQGSEA. The V gene end was trimmed by 1 base and the J gene end by 6 bases; junction bases not matched to a gene: 20. Here the CDR3 reads CSVEGWGRGRGNLAEAFF. The CDR3, as DNA: TGCAGCGTTGAAGGATGGGGGAGGGGGCGAGGTAACTTGGCTGAAGCTTTCTTT.

This clonotype was seen only a few times. The V gene is TRBV7-2, the J gene TRBJ2-7; D may be TRBD2 (6 bases). Germline CDR1 SGHTA, CDR2 FQGNSA. The CDR3 totals 18 residues. The V and J ends lost 5 bases and 5 bases respectively, with 28 bases between them. The CDR3 DNA follows: TGTGCCAGCAGCCTAATGATCAGCTTCGGGGGTTCGTCTAACGAGCAGTACTTC. Translated: CASSLMISFGGSSNEQYF.

The chain has TRBV7-6 and TRBJ2-7; D may be TRBD1 (5 bases). Germline CDR1 SGHVS, CDR2 FNYEAQ. The CDR3 consists of 13 residues. The V gene lost 6 bases and the J gene lost 4 bases, with 13 bases spanning the gap. In DNA, the CDR3 is TGTGCCAGCAGTTCGATAAGGGGATACGAGCAGTACTTC. Amino acids: CASSSIRGYEQYF. Full variable domain (outside the CDR3, taken from reference TRBV7-6 and TRBJ2-7): GAGVSQSPRYKVTKRGQDVALRCDPISGHVSLYWYRQALGQGPEFLTYFNYEAQQDKSGLPNDRFSAERPEGSISTLTIQRTEQRDSAMYRCASSSIRGYEQYFGPGTRLTVT.

This clonotype was detected many times. The V and J genes are TRBV7-2 and TRBJ1-5; D may be TRBD1 (5 bases). Germline V CDR1 and CDR2: SGHTA, FQGNSA. The CDR3 loop spans 16 amino acids. Trimming took 2 bases from V and 3 from J, leaving 14 bases between them. The CDR3 here is CASSLSGAPNNQPQHF. In DNA form, the CDR3 reads TGTGCCAGCAGCTTAAGTGGGGCCCCGAACAATCAGCCCCAGCATTTT.

The chain carries TRBV6-5 and TRBJ2-7; maybe TRBD1 (6 bases). The CDR3 is made up of 13 amino acids. The germline V gene has CDR1 MNHEY and CDR2 SVGAGI. Between the trimmed V and J ends, which lost 7 bases and 3 bases, there was a span of 13 bases. The CDR3 here is CASTPGDIYEQYF. Here the CDR3 DNA reads TGTGCCAGCACCCCAGGGGATATCTACGAGCAGTACTTC.

The table lists this clonotype with a few counts. The chain couples TRBV11-2 to TRBJ2-2; 9 positions agree with TRBD2. J was trimmed by 5 bases and V by 6 bases; bases with no gene match: 7. This CDR3 has 15 amino acids. Germline values: CDR1 SGHAT, CDR2 FQNNGV. The CDR3 loop reads CASSISGGLTGELFF. The CDR3 DNA is TGTGCCAGCAGTATAAGCGGGGGGTTAACCGGGGAGCTGTTTTTT.

This chain links TRBV7-9 with TRBJ2-2; weak D call: TRBD1 (5 bases). The CDR3 spans 16 residues. From germline, CDR1 is SEHNR and CDR2 FQNEAQ (reference sequence). V was pared by 5 bases and J by 1 base, with 14 bases between. The CDR3 coding sequence is TGTGCCAGCAGCGCAAGCGCAGGACAGAACACCGGGGAGCTGTTTTTT. It codes for CASSASAGQNTGELFF.

At least ten counts were recorded for this clonotype. This chain joins TRBV7-2 and TRBJ2-1; 9 positions agree with TRBD1. The CDR3 loop spans 15 amino acids. CDR1 and CDR2 from the germline V gene are SGHTA and FQGNSA. The V gene end was trimmed by 5 bases and the J gene end by 3 bases; junction bases not matched to a gene: 5. CDR3 nucleotide sequence: TGTGCCAGCAGCAGACAGGGGGAAAACTACAATGAGCAGTTCTTC. Its translation is CASSRQGENYNEQFF.